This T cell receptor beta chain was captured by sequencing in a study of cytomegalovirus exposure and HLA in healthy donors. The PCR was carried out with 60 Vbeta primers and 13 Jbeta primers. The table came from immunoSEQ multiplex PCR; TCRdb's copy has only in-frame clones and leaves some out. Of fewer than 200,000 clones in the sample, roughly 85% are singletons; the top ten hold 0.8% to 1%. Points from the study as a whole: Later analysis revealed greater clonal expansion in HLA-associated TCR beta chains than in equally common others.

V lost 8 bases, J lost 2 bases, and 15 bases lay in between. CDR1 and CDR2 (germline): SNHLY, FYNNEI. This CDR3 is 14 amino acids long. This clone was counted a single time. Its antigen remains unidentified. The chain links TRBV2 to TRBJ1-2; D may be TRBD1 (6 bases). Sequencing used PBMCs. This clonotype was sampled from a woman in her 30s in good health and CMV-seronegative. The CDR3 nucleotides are TGTGCCAGCCGGGGGGCGGTCGAGAACTATGGCTACACCTTC. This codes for CASRGAVENYGYTF.